This TCR beta chain comes out of a study of blood T cells in healthy people across ages. Through a sample-barcoded 5' primer and a J-beta primer mix, a second PCR was run for 7 to 11 cycles. A template-switch adaptor containing 12 random nucleotides labeled each cDNA molecule. TCRdb reprocessed the 5' RACE reads via MiXCR and lists one record per CDR3 protein. The sample yields approximately 2,000,000 distinct CDR3 sequences, roughly two fifths seen once. Sequencing was performed on blood. The sequence was collected from a human donor in good health.

CDR3 sequence reads: CASSFGQRKGYTF. CDR3 nucleotide sequence: TGCGCCAGCAGCTTTGGACAGAGGAAGGGCTACACCTTC. This chain uses TRBV5-1 with TRBJ1-2, with D possibly matching TRBD1 (6 bases). Trimming removed 2 bases at V and 8 bases at J, with 13 bases between. The CDR3 extends over 13 amino acids. Germline-derived CDR1 and CDR2 are SGHRS and YFSETQ.